Below are 7 T cell receptor beta chains sequenced from a single sample in a study of regulatory T cells in long-lasting Graves disease. The sample's time point: newly diagnosed GD, antithyroid drugs for less than 3 months. PBMC RNA served as the TCR library source. Arm-PCR of CDR3 regions and iRepertoire HTBI primers were used to build TCR beta libraries. Using its own MiXCR run on the multiplex PCR reads, TCRdb lists one record per CDR3 protein. The data contain 350,000 to 500,000 distinct CDR3 sequences, about 15% of them singletons. The same data also went into a second study, on T cells in Graves' hyperthyroidism and ophthalmopathy.

The starting material was peripheral blood mononuclear cells (PBMCs), obtained at new diagnosis, from a patient treated with antithyroid drugs. These receptors originate from a woman in her late teens or twenties with Graves disease.

The DNA for the CDR3 is TGTGCCAGCAGTCAAGGGACTAGCGGGGGCATTGAGCAGTTCTTC. Encoded protein: CASSQGTSGGIEQFF. The rearrangement links TRBV27 to TRBJ2-1; TRBD2 matches 14 bases. The CDR3 has 15 residues. V gave up 5 bases and J gave up 9 bases; unmatched junction bases: 6. The V gene's germline CDR1 is MNHEY and CDR2 SMNVEV (reference sequence).

This clonotype was seen many times. V and J are TRBV5-4 and TRBJ2-3; no definite D call. Trimming stripped 6 bases from V and 2 bases from J, with 10 bases between. The CDR3 is 13 amino acids. Germline loops: CDR1 SGHNT, CDR2 YYREEE (reference sequence). The CDR3 region has the DNA TGTGCCAGCACACTCCAACACACAGATACGCAGTATTTT. It encodes CASTLQHTDTQYF. The variable domain in full, completed from reference TRBV5-4 and TRBJ2-3, reads ETGVTQSPTHLIKTRGQQVTLRCSSQSGHNTVSWYQQALGQGPQFIFQYYREEENGRGNFPPRFSGLQFPNYSSELNVNALELDDSALYLCASTLQHTDTQYFGPGTRLTVL.

This clonotype was counted ten times or more. The V call is TRBV6-2 or TRBV6-3, the J call TRBJ2-7, with 8 bases that match TRBD1. This CDR3 has 14 residues. Germline CDR1 reads MNHEY; CDR2 reads SVGEGT. J gave up 3 bases and V 6 bases, and 7 bases lay outside the gene matches. The CDR3 loop is CASRYPGTGYEQYF. Here the CDR3 DNA reads TGTGCCAGCAGATACCCCGGGACAGGCTACGAGCAGTACTTC.

The DNA of the CDR3 is TGTGCCAGCAGTCCACAGCGTAGAGCTTTCTTT. It is translated as CASSPQRRAFF. The chain employs TRBV27 and TRBJ1-1; D is undetermined. The CDR3 is 11 amino acids. Germline lookup yields CDR1 MNHEY and CDR2 SMNVEV (reference sequence). V lost 5 bases to trimming and J lost 10 bases, with 11 bases between them.

The J gene is TRBJ2-7, the V gene TRBV7-2, with TRBD1 as a possible D gene (6 bases). CDR3 length: 14 residues. V was trimmed by 5 bases and J by 2 bases, leaving 13 bases between them. Germline V gene sequence: CDR1 SGHTA, CDR2 FQGNSA. The CDR3 region is CASSLDRTAYEQYF. The CDR3 coding sequence is TGTGCCAGCAGCCTAGACAGGACCGCCTACGAGCAGTACTTC.

The chain joins TRBV5-1 to TRBJ2-1; 10 bases agree with TRBD2. This CDR3 is 16 amino acids long. The V and J ends lost 1 base and 11 bases, in that order; junction bases with no gene match: 12. CDR1 and CDR2 from the germline V gene are SGHRS and YFSETQ. The CDR3: CASSLFLAGARNKQFF. The CDR3 DNA is TGCGCCAGCAGCTTGTTTCTAGCGGGAGCACGAAATAAGCAGTTCTTC.

The sample holds many counts of this clonotype. CDR3 in DNA: TGTGCCATCAGTGAGGGGGTTGCCTACGAGCAGTACTTC. Protein: CAISEGVAYEQYF. The V gene is TRBV10-3, the J gene TRBJ2-7; D is unclear. Germline CDR1 and CDR2: ENHRY and SYGVKD. This CDR3 spans 13 amino acids. V lost 2 bases and J 2 bases, leaving 7 bases between the germline ends.